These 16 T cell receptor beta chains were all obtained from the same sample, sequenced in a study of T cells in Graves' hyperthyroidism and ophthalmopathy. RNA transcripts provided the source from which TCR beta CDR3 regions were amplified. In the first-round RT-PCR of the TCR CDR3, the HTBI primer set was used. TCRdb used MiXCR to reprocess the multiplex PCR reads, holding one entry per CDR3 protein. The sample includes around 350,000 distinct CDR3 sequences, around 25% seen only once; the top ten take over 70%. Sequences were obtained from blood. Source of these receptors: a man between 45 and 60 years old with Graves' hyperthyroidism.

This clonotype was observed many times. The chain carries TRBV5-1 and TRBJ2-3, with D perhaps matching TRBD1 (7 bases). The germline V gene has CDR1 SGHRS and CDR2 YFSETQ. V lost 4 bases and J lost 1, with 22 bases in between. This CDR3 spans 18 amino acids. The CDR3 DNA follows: TGCGCCAGCAGCCTCGCTGACCACAGGGGAGGAGGCACAGATACGCAGTATTTT. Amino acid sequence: CASSLADHRGGGTDTQYF.

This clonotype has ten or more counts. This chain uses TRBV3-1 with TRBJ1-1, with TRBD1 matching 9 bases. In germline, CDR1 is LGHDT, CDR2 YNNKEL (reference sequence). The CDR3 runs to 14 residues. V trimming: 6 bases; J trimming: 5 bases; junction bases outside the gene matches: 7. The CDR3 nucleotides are TGTGCCAGCAGTACCGGGACAGGGTGGACTGAAGCTTTCTTT. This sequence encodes CASSTGTGWTEAFF.

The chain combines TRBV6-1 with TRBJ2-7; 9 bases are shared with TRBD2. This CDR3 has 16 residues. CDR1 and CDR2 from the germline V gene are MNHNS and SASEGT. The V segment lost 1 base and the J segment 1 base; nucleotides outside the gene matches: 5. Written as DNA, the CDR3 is TGTGCCAGCAGTGAAGATCTAGCGGGGATGTCCTACGAGCAGTACTTC. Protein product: CASSEDLAGMSYEQYF.

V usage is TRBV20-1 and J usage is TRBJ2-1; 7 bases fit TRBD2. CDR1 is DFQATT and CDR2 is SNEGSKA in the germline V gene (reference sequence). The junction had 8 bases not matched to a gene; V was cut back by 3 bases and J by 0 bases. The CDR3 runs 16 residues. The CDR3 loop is CSASYTGGDSYNEQFF. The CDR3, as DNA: TGCAGTGCTAGCTATACGGGAGGCGACTCCTACAATGAGCAGTTCTTC.

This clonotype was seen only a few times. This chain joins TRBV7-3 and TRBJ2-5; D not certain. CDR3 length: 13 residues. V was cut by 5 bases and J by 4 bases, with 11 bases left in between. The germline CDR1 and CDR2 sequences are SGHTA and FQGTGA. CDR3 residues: CASSAGRRETQYF. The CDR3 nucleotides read TGTGCCAGCAGCGCCGGTAGACGAGAGACCCAGTACTTC.

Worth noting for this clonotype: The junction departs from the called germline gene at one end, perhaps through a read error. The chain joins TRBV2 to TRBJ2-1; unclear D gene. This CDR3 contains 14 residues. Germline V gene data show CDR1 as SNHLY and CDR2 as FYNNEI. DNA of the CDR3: TGTGCCAGCAGTGCGCTCAGCTCCTACAATGAGCAGCTCTTC. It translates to CASSALSSYNEQLF.

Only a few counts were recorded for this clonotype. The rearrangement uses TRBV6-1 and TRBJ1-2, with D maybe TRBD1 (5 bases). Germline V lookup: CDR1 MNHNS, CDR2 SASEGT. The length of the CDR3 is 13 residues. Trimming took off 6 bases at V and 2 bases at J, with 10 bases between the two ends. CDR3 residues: CASRKQGNYGYTF. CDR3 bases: TGTGCCAGCAGGAAGCAGGGAAACTATGGCTACACCTTC.

The CDR3 protein is CASGNSGLYEQYF. CDR3 coding DNA: TGTGCCAGCGGGAATAGCGGTTTATACGAGCAGTACTTC. V gene TRBV27 combines with J gene TRBJ2-7; TRBD2 is a possible D gene (6 bases). CDR1 and CDR2 (germline): MNHEY, SMNVEV (reference sequence). This CDR3 contains 13 residues. The V end lost 8 bases, the J end lost 4 bases, and 15 bases lay between the germline ends.

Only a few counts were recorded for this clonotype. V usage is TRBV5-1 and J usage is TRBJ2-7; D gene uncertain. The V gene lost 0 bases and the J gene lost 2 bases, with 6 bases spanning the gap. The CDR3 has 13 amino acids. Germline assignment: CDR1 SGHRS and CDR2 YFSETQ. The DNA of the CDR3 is TGCGCCAGCAGCTTGGACAGCGCCTACGAGCAGTACTTC. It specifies CASSLDSAYEQYF.

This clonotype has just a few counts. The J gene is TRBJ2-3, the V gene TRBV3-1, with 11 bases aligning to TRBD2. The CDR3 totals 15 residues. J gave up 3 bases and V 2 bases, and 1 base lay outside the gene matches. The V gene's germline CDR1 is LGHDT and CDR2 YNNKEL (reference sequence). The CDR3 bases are TGTGCCAGCAGCCAAAGGACTAGCGGGACAGATACGCAGTATTTT. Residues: CASSQRTSGTDTQYF.

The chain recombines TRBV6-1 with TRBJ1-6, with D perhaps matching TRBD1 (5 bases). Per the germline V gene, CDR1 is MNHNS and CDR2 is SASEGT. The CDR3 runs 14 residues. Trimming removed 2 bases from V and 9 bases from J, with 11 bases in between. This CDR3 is CASSESGNGSPLHF. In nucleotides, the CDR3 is TGTGCCAGCAGTGAATCAGGGAATGGTTCACCCCTCCACTTT.

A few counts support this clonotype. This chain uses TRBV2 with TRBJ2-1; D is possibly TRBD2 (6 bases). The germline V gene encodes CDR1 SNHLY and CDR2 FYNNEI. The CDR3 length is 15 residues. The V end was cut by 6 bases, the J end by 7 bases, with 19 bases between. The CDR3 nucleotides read TGTGCCAGCAGCCACCGGGAGTTGGGGATGAATGAGCAGTTCTTC. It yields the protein CASSHRELGMNEQFF.

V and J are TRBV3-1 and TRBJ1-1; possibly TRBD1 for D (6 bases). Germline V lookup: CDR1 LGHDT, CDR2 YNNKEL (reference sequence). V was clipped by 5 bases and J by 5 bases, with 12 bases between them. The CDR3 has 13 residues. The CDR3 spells CASSWGGRTEAFF. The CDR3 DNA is TGTGCCAGCAGCTGGGGGGGCCGGACTGAAGCTTTCTTT.

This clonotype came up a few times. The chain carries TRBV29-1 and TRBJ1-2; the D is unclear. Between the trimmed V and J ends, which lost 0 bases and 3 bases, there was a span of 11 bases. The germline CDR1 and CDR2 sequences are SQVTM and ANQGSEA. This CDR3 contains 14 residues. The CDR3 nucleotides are TGCAGCGTTGAAGATGCGGGGAATGACTATGGCTACACCTTC. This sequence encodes CSVEDAGNDYGYTF. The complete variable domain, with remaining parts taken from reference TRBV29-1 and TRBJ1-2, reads SAVISQKPSRDICQRGTSLTIQCQVDSQVTMMFWYRQQPGQSLTLIATANQGSEATYESGFVIDKFPISRPNLTFSTLTVSNMSPEDSSIYLCSVEDAGNDYGYTFGSGTRLTVV.

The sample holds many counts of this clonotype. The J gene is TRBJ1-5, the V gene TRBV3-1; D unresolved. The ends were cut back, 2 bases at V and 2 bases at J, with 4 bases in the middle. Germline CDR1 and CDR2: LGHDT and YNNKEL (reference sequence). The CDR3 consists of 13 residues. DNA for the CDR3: TGTGCCAGCAGCCAACGAGGCAATCAGCCCCAGCATTTT. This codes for CASSQRGNQPQHF.

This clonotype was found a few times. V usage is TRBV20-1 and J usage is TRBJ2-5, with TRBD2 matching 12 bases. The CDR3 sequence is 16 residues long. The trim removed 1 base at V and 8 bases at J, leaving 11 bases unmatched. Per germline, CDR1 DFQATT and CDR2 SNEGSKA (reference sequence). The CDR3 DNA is TGCAGTGCTAGAGCTCCCACGGGGACTAGCGGGCAAACCCAGTACTTC. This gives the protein CSARAPTGTSGQTQYF.